The T cell receptor (beta chain) under discussion was sequenced for a study of shared clonotypes between healthy human individuals. General study points: A handful of donors showed sharing of roughly 5% of naive CD4 clonotypes.

Worth noting for this clone: What it binds is unknown.

Germline V gene sequence: CDR1 SEHNR, CDR2 FQNEAQ (reference sequence). The CDR3 is 17 amino acids. The germline V and J ends were trimmed by 5 bases and 6 bases, with 25 bases remaining between them. The data were produced by immunoSEQ multiplex PCR, yet TCRdb's version contains in-frame clones alone and is incomplete. The sample lists some 550,000 clones; around 97% were seen once. The sequenced sample was naive CD4+ T cells sorted from blood. Regarding subset: CD45RA+ positively selected. V usage is TRBV7-9 and J usage is TRBJ1-1; no firm D call. This sequence originates from a woman aged 25 to 39 in good health. Here the CDR3 reads CASSLTARASKPPEAFF. The CDR3 DNA reads TGTGCCAGCAGCCTGACGGCCCGGGCCTCCAAACCTCCTGAAGCTTTCTTT.